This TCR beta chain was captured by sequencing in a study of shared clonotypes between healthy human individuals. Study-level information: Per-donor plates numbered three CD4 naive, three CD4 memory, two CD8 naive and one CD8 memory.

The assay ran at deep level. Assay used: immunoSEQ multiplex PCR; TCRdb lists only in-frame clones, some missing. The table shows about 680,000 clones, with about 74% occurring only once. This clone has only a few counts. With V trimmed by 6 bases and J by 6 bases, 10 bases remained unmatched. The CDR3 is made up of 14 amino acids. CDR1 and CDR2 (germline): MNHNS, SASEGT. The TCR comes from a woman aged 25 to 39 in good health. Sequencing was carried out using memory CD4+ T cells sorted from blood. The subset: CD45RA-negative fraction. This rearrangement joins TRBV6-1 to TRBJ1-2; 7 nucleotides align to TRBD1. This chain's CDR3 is CASSLQGWLDGYTF. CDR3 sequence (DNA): TGTGCCAGCAGCCTACAGGGGTGGCTGGATGGCTACACCTTC.